A selection of T cell receptor beta chains follows, all from one sample in a study of PD-L1 blockade in urothelial cancer. Produced via immunoSEQ multiplex PCR; TCRdb's table is partial and in-frame only. The sample holds roughly 50,000 clones, roughly 80% seen once. This specimen consisted of PBMCs, obtained around atezolizumab (anti-PD-L1) treatment. Receptors originate from a man between 65 and 85 years old with urothelial cancer. Both conserved end residues are part of each CDR3. Fields, in order: clone size, D gene, J gene, V gene, CDR3 protein, CDR3 DNA. A D gene is named only where the DNA matches it firmly. Rows give clone size only sometimes, using once, few, many, or a class for an expanded clone.

size: medium-sized; D: -; J: TRBJ2-1; V: TRBV28; CDR3: CASSPRGSTGNEQFF; DNA: TGTGCCAGCAGCCCACGCGGTAGCACGGGCAATGAGCAGTTCTTC
size: -; D: TRBD1; J: TRBJ2-4; V: TRBV19; CDR3: CASTRTGDIQYF; DNA: TGTGCCAGTACTAGGACAGGGGACATTCAGTACTTC
size: -; D: -; J: TRBJ1-4; V: TRBV6-6; CDR3: CASSYRQGGKEKLFF; DNA: TGTGCCAGCAGTTACAGGCAGGGAGGAAAAGAAAAACTGTTTTTT
size: -; D: TRBD1; J: TRBJ2-7; V: TRBV28; CDR3: CASSSGQGGYEQYF; DNA: TGTGCCAGCAGTTCGGGACAGGGAGGGTACGAGCAGTACTTC
size: -; D: -; J: TRBJ2-1; V: TRBV4-1; CDR3: CASGQDRGSSYNEQFF; DNA: TGCGCCAGCGGCCAAGATCGTGGGAGCTCCTACAATGAGCAGTTCTTC
size: -; D: TRBD2; J: TRBJ2-5; V: TRBV5-1; CDR3: CASSLVGTSGSEETQYF; DNA: TGCGCCAGCAGCTTGGTGGGGACTAGCGGGAGTGAAGAGACCCAGTACTTC
size: once; D: -; J: TRBJ2-5; V: TRBV19; CDR3: CASSLHLRETQYF; DNA: TGTGCCAGTAGTCTCCACTTGAGGGAGACCCAGTACTTC
size: -; D: -; J: TRBJ1-1; V: TRBV18; CDR3: CASSPPSGGSLPEAFF; DNA: TGTGCCAGCTCACCACCTTCGGGGGGATCACTCCCCGAAGCTTTCTTT
size: -; D: TRBD2; J: TRBJ2-7; V: TRBV11-2; CDR3: CASSSPGLAGEQYF; DNA: TGTGCCAGCAGCTCCCCTGGACTAGCTGGCGAGCAGTACTTC
size: -; D: TRBD2; J: TRBJ2-7; V: TRBV19; CDR3: CASSIAGLAINEQYF; DNA: TGTGCCAGTAGTATAGCGGGACTAGCGATCAACGAGCAGTACTTC
size: -; D: -; J: TRBJ2-7; V: TRBV14; CDR3: CASSSRTDPRYEQYF; DNA: TGTGCCAGCAGCAGCCGGACTGACCCTCGCTACGAGCAGTACTTC
size: -; D: TRBD2; J: TRBJ2-3; V: TRBV10-3; CDR3: CASGGNGSDTQYF; DNA: TGTGCCAGCGGGGGGAACGGTTCAGATACGCAGTATTTT
size: few; D: TRBD1; J: TRBJ1-2; V: TRBV19; CDR3: CASDRQGAGNGYTF; DNA: TGTGCCAGCGACAGACAGGGGGCAGGCAACGGCTACACCTTC
size: -; D: -; J: TRBJ1-3; V: TRBV28; CDR3: CASCPSDRSGNTIYF; DNA: TGTGCCAGCTGCCCCTCTGACAGGAGTGGAAACACCATATATTTT
size: -; D: TRBD2; J: TRBJ2-3; V: TRBV19; CDR3: CASSRGTSGSWGDTQYF; DNA: TGTGCCAGTAGTCGAGGGACTAGCGGGAGTTGGGGAGATACGCAGTATTTT
size: -; D: TRBD1; J: TRBJ2-1; V: TRBV6-6; CDR3: CASSNPDRVSYNEQFF; DNA: TGTGCCAGCAGCAACCCCGACAGGGTGTCCTACAATGAGCAGTTCTTC
size: many; D: TRBD2; J: TRBJ2-7; V: TRBV27; CDR3: CASRRLAGASYEQYF; DNA: TGTGCCAGCAGAAGACTAGCGGGGGCCTCCTACGAGCAGTACTTC
size: -; D: -; J: TRBJ1-5; V: TRBV7-6; CDR3: CASSAYSNQPQHF; DNA: TGTGCCAGCAGCGCCTATAGCAATCAGCCCCAGCATTTT
size: -; D: TRBD1; J: TRBJ1-2; V: TRBV11-2; CDR3: CASSLDPGQNYGYTF; DNA: TGTGCCAGCAGCTTAGATCCGGGACAGAACTATGGCTACACCTTC
size: -; D: -; J: TRBJ2-5; V: TRBV6-6; CDR3: CASSYSGSTDPTLDF; DNA: TGTGCCAGCAGTTACTCGGGGAGTACGGACCCAACTCTGGACTTC
size: -; D: -; J: TRBJ1-2; V: TRBV4-1; CDR3: CASSQDTRDPRGDTF; DNA: TGCGCCAGCAGCCAAGATACGCGGGACCCAAGAGGGGACACCTTC
size: -; D: -; J: TRBJ2-7; V: TRBV4-1; CDR3: CASSQDSKQIYEQYF; DNA: TGCGCCAGCAGCCAAGACAGCAAACAGATCTACGAGCAGTACTTC
size: -; D: TRBD2; J: TRBJ2-1; V: TRBV19; CDR3: CASSMTGGRHNEQFF; DNA: TGTGCCAGTAGTATGACGGGAGGCCGACACAATGAGCAGTTCTTC
size: -; D: -; J: TRBJ2-3; V: TRBV10-3; CDR3: CAISSGQSTDTQYF; DNA: TGTGCCATCAGTTCCGGACAGAGCACAGATACGCAGTATTTT
size: -; D: -; J: TRBJ1-1; V: TRBV4-1; CDR3: CASSQSWRVSDTEAFF; DNA: TGCGCCAGCAGCCAAAGTTGGAGAGTTTCCGACACTGAAGCTTTCTTT
size: few; D: -; J: TRBJ1-1; V: TRBV10-3; CDR3: CAISVQGQGTEAFF; DNA: TGTGCCATCAGTGTGCAGGGGCAAGGAACTGAAGCTTTCTTT
size: -; D: -; J: TRBJ2-7; V: TRBV28; CDR3: CASSLSPSSYEQYF; DNA: TGTGCCAGCAGTTTAAGCCCTAGTTCATACGAGCAGTACTTC
size: -; D: -; J: TRBJ2-7; V: TRBV6-5; CDR3: CASSSVSNEQYF; DNA: TGTGCCAGCAGTTCAGTATCCAACGAGCAGTACTTC
size: -; D: -; J: TRBJ1-1; V: TRBV11-2; CDR3: CASSLGQYPEAFF; DNA: TGTGCCAGCAGCTTAGGTCAGTATCCTGAAGCTTTCTTT
size: once; D: TRBD2; J: TRBJ2-3; V: TRBV7-2; CDR3: CASSVGSSGRFADTQYF; DNA: TGTGCCAGCAGCGTTGGGTCTAGCGGAAGGTTCGCAGATACGCAGTATTTT
size: -; D: -; J: TRBJ2-3; V: TRBV28; CDR3: CASSSQASTQYF; DNA: TGTGCCAGCAGTTCCCAGGCCAGTACGCAGTATTTT
size: once; D: -; J: TRBJ1-1; V: TRBV28; CDR3: CASIVLGGAEAFF; DNA: TGTGCCAGCATCGTCTTGGGGGGAGCTGAAGCTTTCTTT
size: few; D: -; J: TRBJ2-1; V: TRBV9; CDR3: CASSVAIQSYNEQFF; DNA: TGTGCCAGCAGCGTAGCTATCCAATCCTACAATGAGCAGTTCTTC
size: -; D: -; J: TRBJ1-2; V: TRBV28; CDR3: CAIPGSQYGYTF; DNA: TGTGCCATCCCGGGATCCCAATATGGCTACACCTTC
size: -; D: -; J: TRBJ2-7; V: TRBV2; CDR3: CASSPYTTRESTGEQYF; DNA: TGTGCCAGCAGTCCCTACACCACTAGGGAATCGACTGGGGAGCAGTACTTC
size: -; D: -; J: TRBJ1-5; V: TRBV4-1; CDR3: CASSRDRSRYQPQHF; DNA: TGCGCCAGCAGCCGTGACAGATCACGTTATCAGCCCCAGCATTTT
size: -; D: -; J: TRBJ2-1; V: TRBV18; CDR3: CASSPLPDLYNEQFF; DNA: TGTGCCAGCTCACCACTCCCGGACTTATACAATGAGCAGTTCTTC
size: -; D: TRBD1; J: TRBJ2-7; V: TRBV19; CDR3: CASSGQGYEQYF; DNA: TGTGCCAGTAGCGGACAGGGCTACGAGCAGTACTTC
size: once; D: -; J: TRBJ2-7; V: TRBV21-1; CDR3: CASSALTGRLSYEQYF; DNA: TGTGCCAGCAGCGCCTTGACAGGAAGGCTTTCCTACGAGCAGTACTTC
size: -; D: -; J: TRBJ2-2; V: TRBV19; CDR3: CASRPRTANTGELFF; DNA: TGTGCCAGTAGGCCCAGGACAGCTAACACCGGGGAGCTGTTTTTT
size: -; D: -; J: TRBJ1-2; V: TRBV28; CDR3: CASSRSRYGYTF; DNA: TGTGCCAGCTCTCGGTCCCGCTATGGCTACACCTTC
size: -; D: TRBD1; J: TRBJ2-3; V: TRBV5-5; CDR3: CASSPGQGANTDTQYF; DNA: TGTGCCAGCAGCCCGGGACAGGGGGCGAACACAGATACGCAGTATTTT
size: -; D: TRBD2; J: TRBJ2-7; V: TRBV13; CDR3: CASSLVGLAGGPSDEQYF; DNA: TGTGCCAGCAGCTTAGTGGGACTAGCGGGAGGGCCCTCGGACGAGCAGTACTTC
size: -; D: TRBD1; J: TRBJ2-3; V: TRBV7-9; CDR3: CASSLGMGGQGKADTQYF; DNA: TGTGCCAGCAGCTTAGGAATGGGGGGACAGGGGAAGGCAGATACGCAGTATTTT
size: -; D: TRBD1; J: TRBJ1-1; V: TRBV5-1; CDR3: CASSSGQGDTEAFF; DNA: TGCGCCAGCAGCTCTGGACAGGGGGACACTGAAGCTTTCTTT
size: -; D: -; J: TRBJ1-4; V: TRBV18; CDR3: CASSPTTNEKLFF; DNA: TGTGCCAGCTCACCCACAACTAATGAAAAACTGTTTTTT
size: -; D: -; J: TRBJ2-3; V: TRBV5-1; CDR3: CASSRQEQLTDTQYF; DNA: TGCGCCAGCAGCCGACAGGAACAATTGACAGATACGCAGTATTTT
size: -; D: -; J: TRBJ2-7; V: TRBV5-1; CDR3: CASSLSQGSYEQYF; DNA: TGCGCCAGCAGCCTTTCTCAGGGGTCCTACGAGCAGTACTTC
size: -; D: -; J: TRBJ2-5; V: TRBV6-1; CDR3: CASRRTQGSQETQYF; DNA: TGTGCCAGCAGGAGAACCCAGGGGAGCCAAGAGACCCAGTACTTC
size: -; D: -; J: TRBJ2-4; V: TRBV6-1; CDR3: CASSEKPGQLLAKNIQYF; DNA: TGTGCCAGCAGTGAAAAACCGGGACAACTACTAGCCAAAAACATTCAGTACTTC
size: -; D: TRBD2; J: TRBJ2-3; V: TRBV5-1; CDR3: CASSGGTSGFTDTQYF; DNA: TGCGCCAGCAGCGGCGGGACTAGCGGGTTCACAGATACGCAGTATTTT
size: -; D: -; J: TRBJ2-1; V: TRBV4-2; CDR3: CASSQGVEGVGNEQFF; DNA: TGTGCCAGCAGCCAAGGGGTTGAGGGAGTGGGGAATGAGCAGTTCTTC
size: -; D: -; J: TRBJ2-7; V: TRBV11-2; CDR3: CASSLSHSYEQYF; DNA: TGTGCCAGCAGCTTATCACATTCCTACGAGCAGTACTTC
size: -; D: TRBD1; J: TRBJ1-1; V: TRBV6-1; CDR3: CASRGDRGNTEAFF; DNA: TGTGCCAGCAGGGGAGACAGGGGGAACACTGAAGCTTTCTTT
size: -; D: TRBD1; J: TRBJ2-7; V: TRBV19; CDR3: CASSPTRGRSSEQYF; DNA: TGTGCCAGTAGCCCGACGAGGGGGCGATCGTCCGAGCAGTACTTC
size: -; D: TRBD2; J: TRBJ2-7; V: TRBV9; CDR3: CASSEDLAGAGEQYF; DNA: TGTGCCAGCAGTGAAGATCTGGCGGGAGCAGGCGAGCAGTACTTC
size: -; D: TRBD1; J: TRBJ1-3; V: TRBV28; CDR3: CASSLWGRGSGNTIYF; DNA: TGTGCCAGCAGTTTATGGGGCAGGGGGTCAGGAAACACCATATATTTT
size: -; D: TRBD2; J: TRBJ2-5; V: TRBV7-6; CDR3: CASSSWTSGSGETQYF; DNA: TGTGCCAGCAGCTCCTGGACTAGCGGGAGTGGGGAGACCCAGTACTTC
size: -; D: -; J: TRBJ1-2; V: TRBV5-6; CDR3: CASSLRFSFYGYTF; DNA: TGTGCCAGCAGCTTGCGGTTTTCTTTCTATGGCTACACCTTC